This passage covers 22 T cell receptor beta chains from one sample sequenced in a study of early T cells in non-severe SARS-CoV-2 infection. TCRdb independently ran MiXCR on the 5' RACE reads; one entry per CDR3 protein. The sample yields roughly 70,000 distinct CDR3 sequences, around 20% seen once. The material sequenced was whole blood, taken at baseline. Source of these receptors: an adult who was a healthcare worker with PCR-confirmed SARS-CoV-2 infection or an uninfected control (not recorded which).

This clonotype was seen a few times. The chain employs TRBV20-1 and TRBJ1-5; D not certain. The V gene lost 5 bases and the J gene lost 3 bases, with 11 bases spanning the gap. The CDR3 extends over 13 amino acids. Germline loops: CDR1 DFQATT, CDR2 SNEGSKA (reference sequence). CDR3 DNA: TGCAGTGCTTCTGACGGGTTCAATCAGCCCCAGCATTTT. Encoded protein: CSASDGFNQPQHF.

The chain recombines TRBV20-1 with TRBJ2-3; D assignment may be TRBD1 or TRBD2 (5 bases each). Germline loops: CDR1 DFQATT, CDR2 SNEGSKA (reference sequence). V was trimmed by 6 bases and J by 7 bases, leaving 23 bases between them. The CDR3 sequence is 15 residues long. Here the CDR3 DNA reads TGCAGTGCGGGGACCGGGACGGGTTCTATGCATACGCAGTATTTT. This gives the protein CSAGTGTGSMHTQYF.

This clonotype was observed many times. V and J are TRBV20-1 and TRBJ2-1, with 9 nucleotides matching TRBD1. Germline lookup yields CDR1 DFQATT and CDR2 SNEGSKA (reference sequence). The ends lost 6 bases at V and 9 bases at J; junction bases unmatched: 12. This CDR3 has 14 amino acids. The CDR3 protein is CSAAGTGRRGEQFF. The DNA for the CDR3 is TGCAGTGCAGCCGGGACAGGGAGAAGGGGTGAGCAGTTCTTC.

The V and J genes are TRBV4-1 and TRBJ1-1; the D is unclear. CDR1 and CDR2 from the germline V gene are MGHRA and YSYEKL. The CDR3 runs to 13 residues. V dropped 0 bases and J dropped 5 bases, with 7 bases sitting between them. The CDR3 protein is CASSQDPGTEAFF. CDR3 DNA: TGCGCCAGCAGCCAAGATCCGGGTACTGAAGCTTTCTTT.

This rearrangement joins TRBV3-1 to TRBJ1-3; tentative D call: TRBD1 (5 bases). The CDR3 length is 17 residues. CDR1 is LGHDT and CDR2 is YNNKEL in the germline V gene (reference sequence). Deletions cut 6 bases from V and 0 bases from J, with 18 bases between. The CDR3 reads CASRSFGHPISGNTIYF. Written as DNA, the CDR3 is TGTGCCAGCAGGTCATTTGGACACCCCATCTCTGGAAACACCATATATTTT.

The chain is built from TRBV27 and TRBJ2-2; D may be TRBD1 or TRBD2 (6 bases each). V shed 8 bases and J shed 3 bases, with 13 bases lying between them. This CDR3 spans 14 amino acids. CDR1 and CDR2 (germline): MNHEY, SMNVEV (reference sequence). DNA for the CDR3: TGTGCCAGCGTCTCGGGGGCGGACACCGGGGAGCTGTTTTTT. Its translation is CASVSGADTGELFF.

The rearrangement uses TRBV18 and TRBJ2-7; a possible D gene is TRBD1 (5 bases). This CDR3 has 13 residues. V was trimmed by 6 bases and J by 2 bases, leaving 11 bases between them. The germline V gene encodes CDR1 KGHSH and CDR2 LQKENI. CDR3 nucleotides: TGTGCCAGCTCGGGGCCCTCCCCCTACGAGCAGTACTTC. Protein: CASSGPSPYEQYF.

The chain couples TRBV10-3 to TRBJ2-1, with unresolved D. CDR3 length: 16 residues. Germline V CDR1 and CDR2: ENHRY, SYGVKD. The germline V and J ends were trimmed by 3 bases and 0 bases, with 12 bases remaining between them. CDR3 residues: CAISDLGESSYNEQFF. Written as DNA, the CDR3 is TGTGCCATCAGTGATCTTGGTGAAAGCTCCTACAATGAGCAGTTCTTC.

In DNA form, the CDR3 reads TGTGCCAGCAAGAGACTAGCGGGGGGTAACAATGAGCAGTTCTTC. Its translation is CASKRLAGGNNEQFF. This sequence joins TRBV6-6 and TRBJ2-1, with 13 bases lining up with TRBD2. Germline V CDR1 and CDR2: MNHNY, SVGAGI (reference sequence). This CDR3 is 15 amino acids long. Trimming took 7 bases from V and 5 from J; bases not matched to a gene: 5.

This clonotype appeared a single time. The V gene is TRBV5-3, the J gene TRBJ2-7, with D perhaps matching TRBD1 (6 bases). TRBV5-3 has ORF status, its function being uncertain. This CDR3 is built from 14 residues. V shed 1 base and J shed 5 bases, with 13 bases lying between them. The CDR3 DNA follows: TGTGCCAGAAGCTTGTCTCAGGGGCCCAACGAGCAGTACTTC. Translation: CARSLSQGPNEQYF.

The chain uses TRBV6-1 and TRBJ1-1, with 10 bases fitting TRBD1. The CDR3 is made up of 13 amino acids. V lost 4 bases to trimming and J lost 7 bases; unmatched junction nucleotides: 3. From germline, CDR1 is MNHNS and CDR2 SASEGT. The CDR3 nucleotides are TGTGCCAGCAGTGTAGGACAGGGGGGTGAAGCTTTCTTT. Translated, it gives CASSVGQGGEAFF.

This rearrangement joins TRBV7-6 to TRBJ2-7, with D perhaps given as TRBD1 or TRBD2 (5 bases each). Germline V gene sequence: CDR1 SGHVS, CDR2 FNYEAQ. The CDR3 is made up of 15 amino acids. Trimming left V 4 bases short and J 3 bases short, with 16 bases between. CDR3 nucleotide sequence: TGTGCCAGCAGCTCCCTCCCGGGACCCAGCTACGAGCAGTACTTC. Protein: CASSSLPGPSYEQYF. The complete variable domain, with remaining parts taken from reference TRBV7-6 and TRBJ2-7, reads GAGVSQSPRYKVTKRGQDVALRCDPISGHVSLYWYRQALGQGPEFLTYFNYEAQQDKSGLPNDRFSAERPEGSISTLTIQRTEQRDSAMYRCASSSLPGPSYEQYFGPGTRLTVT.

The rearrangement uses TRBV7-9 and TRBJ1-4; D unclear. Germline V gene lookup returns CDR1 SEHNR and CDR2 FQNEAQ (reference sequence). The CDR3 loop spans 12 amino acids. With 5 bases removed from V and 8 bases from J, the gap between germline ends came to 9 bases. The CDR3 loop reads CASSREEEKLFF. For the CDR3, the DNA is TGTGCCAGCAGCCGTGAGGAAGAAAAACTGTTTTTT.

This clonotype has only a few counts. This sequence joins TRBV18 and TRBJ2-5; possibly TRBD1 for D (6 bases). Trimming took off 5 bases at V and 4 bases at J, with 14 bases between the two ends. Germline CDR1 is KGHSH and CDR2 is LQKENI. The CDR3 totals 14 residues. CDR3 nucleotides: TGTGCCAGCTCAGCCGGGACACAATCAGAGACCCAGTACTTC. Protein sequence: CASSAGTQSETQYF.

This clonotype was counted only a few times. The CDR3 nucleotides read TGTGCCAGCAGACGACTAGCGGGGGGGGCAGATACGCAGTATTTT. It codes for CASRRLAGGADTQYF. J is TRBJ2-3 and V is TRBV2; 14 bases map to TRBD2. The V and J ends lost 6 bases and 4 bases, in that order; junction bases with no gene match: 3. The CDR3 has 15 amino acids. Germline assignment: CDR1 SNHLY and CDR2 FYNNEI.

For the CDR3, the DNA is TGTGCCAGTAGTACCCAGGGCTTGAGGGGGCAGCCCCAGCATTTT. This encodes CASSTQGLRGQPQHF. The chain carries TRBV19 and TRBJ1-5, with D possibly TRBD1 on 6 matching bases. This CDR3 is 15 amino acids long. V lost 4 bases and J 7 bases, leaving 17 bases between the germline ends. Germline V gives CDR1 LNHDA, CDR2 SQIVND (reference sequence).

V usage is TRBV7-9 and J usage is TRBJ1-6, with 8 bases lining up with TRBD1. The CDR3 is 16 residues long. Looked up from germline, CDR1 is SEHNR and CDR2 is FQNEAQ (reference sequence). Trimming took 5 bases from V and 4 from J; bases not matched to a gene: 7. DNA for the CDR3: TGTGCCAGCAGCCCTGGACAGGGCCGATATAATTCACCCCTCCACTTT. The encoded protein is CASSPGQGRYNSPLHF.

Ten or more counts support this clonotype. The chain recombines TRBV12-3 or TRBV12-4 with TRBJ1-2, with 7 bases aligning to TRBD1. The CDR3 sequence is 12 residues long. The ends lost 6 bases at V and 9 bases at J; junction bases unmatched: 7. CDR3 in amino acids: CASRPTGTRYTF. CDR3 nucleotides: TGTGCCAGCAGGCCGACAGGGACCCGCTACACCTTC.

The CDR3: CASSSRSRVAEQYF. DNA of the CDR3: TGTGCCAGCAGTTCCCGAAGCCGGGTCGCCGAGCAGTACTTC. The chain carries TRBV6-2 or TRBV6-3 and TRBJ2-7, with unresolved D. The CDR3 is made up of 14 amino acids. Trimming removed 4 bases from V and 6 bases from J, with 16 bases in between. Germline values: CDR1 MNHEY, CDR2 SVGEGT.

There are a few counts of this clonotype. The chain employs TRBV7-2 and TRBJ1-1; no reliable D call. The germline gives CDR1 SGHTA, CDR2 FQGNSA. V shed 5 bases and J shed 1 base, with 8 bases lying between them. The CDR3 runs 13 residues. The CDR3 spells CASSNYRNTEAFF. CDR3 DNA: TGTGCCAGCAGCAACTATCGGAACACTGAAGCTTTCTTT.

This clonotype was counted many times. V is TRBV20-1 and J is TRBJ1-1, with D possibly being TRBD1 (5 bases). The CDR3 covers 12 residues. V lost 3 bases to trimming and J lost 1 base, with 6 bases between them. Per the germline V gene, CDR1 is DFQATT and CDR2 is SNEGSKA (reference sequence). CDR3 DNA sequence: TGCAGTGCTAGGGACACGAACACTGAAGCTTTCTTT. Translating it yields CSARDTNTEAFF.

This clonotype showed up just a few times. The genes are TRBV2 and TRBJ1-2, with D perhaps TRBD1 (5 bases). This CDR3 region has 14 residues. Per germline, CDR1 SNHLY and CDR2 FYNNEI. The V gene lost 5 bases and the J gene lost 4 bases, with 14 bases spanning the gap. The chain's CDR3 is CASSRPGLSYGYTF. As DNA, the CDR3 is TGTGCCAGCAGTCGTCCAGGGCTTAGCTATGGCTACACCTTC.